One and the same sample provided the 8 T cell receptor beta chains below, sequenced in a study of tissue T cells after allogeneic stem cell transplantation. The method was immunoSEQ multiplex PCR; TCRdb's version includes in-frame clones alone and lacks a portion of them. Here the sample spans some 2,200 clones, 50% to 60% being singletons. Indicated time point: mouse harvest day 7 after allogeneic transplant. Each mouse received 10^7 T-cell-depleted marrow cells plus 10^6 splenic CD5+ T cells by tail vein. Sequencing was done on a sample of spleen. The receptor set was obtained from a female BALB/c mouse given C57BL/6 T cells with graft-versus-host disease after an allogeneic hematopoietic cell transplant.

Comments on this clone: The genes and germline here are from mouse. Read sequence stops 1 residue before the CDR3 end, and the germline J gene provides the missing end. The V gene is TRBV12-2, the J gene TRBJ2-7; D is unclear. The CDR3 is made up of 11 amino acids. Looked up from germline, CDR1 is SGHLS and CDR2 is HYDKME. V lost 1 base, J lost 7 bases, and 7 bases lay in between. The CDR3 sequence is CASSLQREQYF. The covered CDR3 bases are TGTGCCAGCTCTCTACAGAGGGAACAGTAC.

This clone was observed a handful of times. Mouse names are used for the genes. The sequenced fragment ends 1 residue before the CDR3 boundary, so the rest is inferred from the germline J gene. This chain joins TRBV23 and TRBJ2-1; the table's D gene call, TRBD2, was not cross checked with the DNA. Per the germline V gene, CDR1 is KGHTA and CDR2 is FQNQQP. The CDR3 extends over 15 amino acids. The CDR3 loop is CSSSQRDWGVAEQFF. CDR3 bases read: TGCTCCAGCAGTCAAAGGGACTGGGGGGTTGCTGAGCAGTTC.

About this clone itself: Gene names and germline match the mouse. The sequence runs out 1 residue before the end of the CDR3; the remainder is reconstructed from the germline J gene. V gene TRBV3 combines with J gene TRBJ2-2; the D call may be TRBD1 or TRBD2 (5 bases each). The ends were cut back, 3 bases at V and 0 bases at J, with 5 bases in the middle. Germline V gene lookup returns CDR1 SNHLY and CDR2 FYNGKV (reference sequence). The CDR3 runs to 14 residues. The CDR3 bases that were read are TGTGCCAGCAGCTTGGGGGCAAACACCGGGCAGCTCTAC. Its protein is CASSLGANTGQLY. The whole CDR3 sequence reads CASSLGANTGQLYF.

Note on this clone: The gene symbols are mouse symbols. The read terminates 1 residue before the CDR3 end, so the remaining end is supplied by the germline J gene. The gene calls are TRBV1 and TRBJ2-2; TRBD1 is a possible D gene (6 bases). Trimming pared 3 bases from V and 2 bases from J, leaving 10 bases between. This CDR3 comprises 15 residues. CDR1 is NSQYPW, CDR2 LRSPGD, per germline (reference sequence). CDR3 DNA (partial): TGCACCTGCAGTGCTATGGGACATAACACCGGGCAGCTCTAC. Protein: CTCSAMGHNTGQLY. The whole CDR3 is CTCSAMGHNTGQLYF.

This clone came up a few times. Gene and germline names: mouse. The sequenced CDR3 bases are TGTGGTGCTAGCCGGGACATTGCAAACTCCGACTACACC. Translation gives CGASRDIANSDYT. The entire CDR3 protein is CGASRDIANSDYTF. This chain connects TRBV20 to TRBJ1-2; a weak D match, TRBD1 (6 bases). The read terminates 1 residue before the CDR3 end, so the remaining end is supplied by the germline J gene. This CDR3 region has 14 residues. Trimming removed 3 bases at V and 0 bases at J, with 11 bases between. Germline V gene sequence: CDR1 GFQATS, CDR2 STVNSAI.

Details on this clone: Gene and germline names: mouse. The observed sequence ends 1 residue before the CDR3 terminus, with the missing tail filled in from the germline J gene. This chain connects TRBV1 to TRBJ1-2, with 10 nucleotides matching TRBD1. J gave up 2 bases and V 3 bases, and 6 bases lay outside the gene matches. This CDR3 comprises 16 residues. Germline CDR1 and CDR2: NSQYPW and LRSPGD (reference sequence). The CDR3 region is CTCSARDRGGNSDYTF. CDR3 bases read: TGCACCTGCAGTGCCCGGGACAGGGGAGGGAACTCCGACTACACC.

A word on this clone: The listed genes are named as in mouse. The read halts 1 residue ahead of the CDR3 end, with the missing end drawn from the germline J gene. V and J are TRBV1 and TRBJ1-1; D unclear. Per germline, CDR1 NSQYPW and CDR2 LRSPGD (reference sequence). V dropped 1 base and J dropped 0 bases, with 6 bases sitting between them. The CDR3 runs to 14 residues. The CDR3 loop is CTCSAAIANTEVFF. Partial CDR3 DNA: TGCACCTGCAGTGCAGCCATTGCAAACACAGAAGTCTTC. The whole variable domain, filled in from reference TRBV1 and TRBJ1-1, reads VTLLEQNPRWRLVPRGQAVNLRCILKNSQYPWMSWYQQDLQKQLQWLFTLRSPGDKEVKSLPGADYLATRVTDTELRLQVANMSQGRTLYCTCSAAIANTEVFFGKGTRLTVV.

This clone was recorded a few times. Any gene name here is a mouse gene name. The read ends 1 residue shy of where the CDR3 ends; the end is completed using the germline J gene. The J gene is TRBJ2-2, the V gene TRBV2; 8 nucleotides agree with TRBD2. CDR3 length: 15 residues. J was trimmed by 4 bases and V by 3 bases; bases with no gene match: 4. CDR1 LGHNA and CDR2 YSYQKL come from the germline V gene. The CDR3 DNA, read in part, is TGTGCCAGCAGCCAGGAGGGGGGGCGCACCGGGCAGCTCTAC. Its translation is CASSQEGGRTGQLY. The whole CDR3 protein reads CASSQEGGRTGQLYF.